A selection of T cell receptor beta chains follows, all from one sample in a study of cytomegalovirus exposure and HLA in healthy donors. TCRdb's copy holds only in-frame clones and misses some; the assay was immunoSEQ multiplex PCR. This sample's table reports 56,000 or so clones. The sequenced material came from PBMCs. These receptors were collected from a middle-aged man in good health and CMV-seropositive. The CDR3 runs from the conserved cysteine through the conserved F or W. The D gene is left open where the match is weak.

TGTGCCAGCAGCTTAGTGGGCCCCAATCAGCCCCAGCATTTT	CASSLVGPNQPQHF	TRBJ1-5	-	TRBV7-8
TGCGCCAGTAGTAAACTGGTTGGCGGGGAGCTGTTTTTT	CASSKLVGGELFF	TRBJ2-2	-	TRBV10-1
TGTGCCTGGAGTGTACCCCGGGGGGAGGGGGATCCCCAGCATTTT	CAWSVPRGEGDPQHF	TRBJ1-5	-	TRBV30
TGCAGCGTTGACGGGTACACCCAAGAGACCCAGTACTTC	CSVDGYTQETQYF	TRBJ2-5	-	TRBV29-1
TGTGCCAGCTCCCGTGACAGGGAGCAGCCCCAGCATTTT	CASSRDREQPQHF	TRBJ1-5	TRBD1	TRBV18
TGTGCCAGCAGCCCCCCCGGGACACCTAACACTGAAGCTTTCTTT	CASSPPGTPNTEAFF	TRBJ1-1	-	TRBV7-9
TGTGCCAGCAGCGACAAGGTCGGGGGTTACTATGGCTACACCTTC	CASSDKVGGYYGYTF	TRBJ1-2	-	TRBV7-2
TGCGCCAGCAGCCAAGGGGCGAACACTGAAGCTTTCTTT	CASSQGANTEAFF	TRBJ1-1	-	TRBV5-1
TGTGCCAGCAGTATCGGACTAGAACGGAGCACAGATACGCAGTATTTT	CASSIGLERSTDTQYF	TRBJ2-3	TRBD2	TRBV27
TGTGCCAGCAGCGTCACAGGGACAGGGGGGAATGAGCAGTTCTTC	CASSVTGTGGNEQFF	TRBJ2-1	TRBD1	TRBV9
TGCGCCAGCAGCCAAGATGGAAGCGGGGGGGAGCAGTACTTC	CASSQDGSGGEQYF	TRBJ2-7	TRBD2	TRBV4-3
TGTGCCAGTAGTCCCCGGGACAGGTCGAACACTGAAGCTTTCTTT	CASSPRDRSNTEAFF	TRBJ1-1	TRBD1	TRBV19
TGTGCCTGGAGTGCGGACAGGGCGTCTGGAAACACCATATATTTT	CAWSADRASGNTIYF	TRBJ1-3	TRBD1	TRBV30
TGCGCCAGCAGCTTGGCCGCGTCGGAGACCCAGTACTTC	CASSLAASETQYF	TRBJ2-5	-	TRBV5-1
TGTGCCAGTAGTATAGACGGGACAGGGGGCTCTCAGCCCCAGCATTTT	CASSIDGTGGSQPQHF	TRBJ1-5	TRBD1	TRBV19
TGTGCCAGCAGTTACTCCGGACATTCTGGCTACGAGCAGTACTTC	CASSYSGHSGYEQYF	TRBJ2-7	-	TRBV6-5
TGTGCCAGCAGTCCCGGGACAGGCACCGGGGAGCTGTTTTTT	CASSPGTGTGELFF	TRBJ2-2	TRBD1	TRBV6-5
TGCGCCAGCAGCCCCGGGACAGTGCAAGAGACCCAGTACTTC	CASSPGTVQETQYF	TRBJ2-5	TRBD1	TRBV5-1
TGTGCCAGCTCACCGAACTGGGGGGGTGCTAATGAAAAACTGTTTTTT	CASSPNWGGANEKLFF	TRBJ1-4	-	TRBV18
TGTGCCAGCAGTTTCCCAGGGGCCGAGCAGTACTTC	CASSFPGAEQYF	TRBJ2-7	-	TRBV27
TGTGCCAGCAGCTTCCGCCTAGCGGGAGGAGAGACCCAGTACTTC	CASSFRLAGGETQYF	TRBJ2-5	TRBD2	TRBV5-4